Below are 17 T cell receptor beta chains sequenced from a single sample in a study of human T cells and chemical hapten exposure. TCRdb re-derived calls from the RACE reads in MiXCR, one entry per CDR3 protein. This table holds some 70,000 distinct CDR3 sequences, 11% found once. Time point: pre-sensitization, week 0. As to treatment: therapeutic diphenylcyclopropenone sensitization with weekly scalp DPC. Sequences were derived from whole blood, sampled in connection with sensitization to the hapten diphenylcyclopropenone (DPC). The receptor set was obtained from a woman between 45 and 65 years old with alopecia areata. Some clones in this sample may be carry-over from other donors' samples.

This clonotype was recorded a few times. The CDR3: CSVPGGPGGNQPQHF. The CDR3 coding sequence is TGCAGCGTCCCCGGGGGCCCGGGGGGCAATCAGCCCCAGCATTTT. V usage is TRBV29-1 and J usage is TRBJ1-5; possibly TRBD1 for D (6 bases). This CDR3 comprises 15 residues. CDR1 SQVTM and CDR2 ANQGSEA come from the germline V gene. The ends were cut back, 6 bases at V and 2 bases at J, with 17 bases in the middle.

This clonotype was counted between two and nine times. The chain joins TRBV15 to TRBJ2-5; D is unclear. Germline-derived CDR1 and CDR2 are LNHNV and YYDKDF (reference sequence). V lost 8 bases to trimming and J lost 2 bases, with 21 bases between them. The length of the CDR3 is 16 residues. The CDR3: CATLRSPRRHQETQYF. CDR3 nucleotides: TGTGCCACCTTGAGATCGCCCAGGCGGCATCAAGAGACCCAGTACTTC. The entire variable domain, with the rest obtained from reference TRBV15 and TRBJ2-5, is as follows: DAMVIQNPRYQVTQFGKPVTLSCSQTLNHNVMYWYQQKSSQAPKLLFHYYDKDFNNEADTPDNFQSRRPNTSFCFLDIRSPGLGDTAMYLCATLRSPRRHQETQYFGPGTRLLVL.

This clonotype was recorded many times. This chain joins TRBV7-2 and TRBJ2-5; no reliable D call. Trimming took 3 bases from V and 2 from J, leaving 10 bases between them. CDR3 size: 14 residues. Germline CDR1 is SGHTA and CDR2 is FQGNSA. Written as DNA, the CDR3 is TGTGCCAGCAGCTTTTCACAGATACAAGAGACCCAGTACTTC. Translating gives CASSFSQIQETQYF.

The chain recombines TRBV12-3 or TRBV12-4 with TRBJ2-4; D possibly corresponds to TRBD1 (6 bases). CDR3 length: 20 amino acids. V was cut by 6 bases and J by 1 base, with 28 bases left in between. The CDR3 reads CASSCAQGLDGCEAKNIQYF. CDR3 bases: TGTGCCAGCAGCTGCGCTCAGGGGCTGGACGGTTGTGAGGCCAAAAACATTCAGTACTTC.

Ten or more counts support this clonotype. J is TRBJ2-7 and V is TRBV29-1; D ambiguous. Deletions cut 7 bases from V and 0 bases from J, with 10 bases between. CDR1 is SQVTM, CDR2 ANQGSEA, per germline. The length of the CDR3 is 12 residues. In DNA, the CDR3 is TGCAGCGCATTAACTATCTCCTACGAGCAGTACTTC. This gives the protein CSALTISYEQYF.

This chain uses TRBV29-1 with TRBJ1-5; D might be TRBD1 (5 bases). Trimming left V 5 bases short and J 1 base short, with 9 bases between. Germline-derived CDR1 and CDR2 are SQVTM and ANQGSEA. CDR3 length: 13 amino acids. CDR3 DNA: TGCAGCGTTCTCTGGGGGAGCAATCAGCCCCAGCATTTT. Translating it yields CSVLWGSNQPQHF. Variable domain in full (rest from reference TRBV29-1 and TRBJ1-5): SAVISQKPSRDICQRGTSLTIQCQVDSQVTMMFWYRQQPGQSLTLIATANQGSEATYESGFVIDKFPISRPNLTFSTLTVSNMSPEDSSIYLCSVLWGSNQPQHFGDGTRLSIL.

This clonotype was found once. The chain recombines TRBV20-1 with TRBJ1-2; 7 bases are a match to TRBD1. Germline V lookup: CDR1 DFQATT, CDR2 SNEGSKA (reference sequence). The CDR3 consists of 12 residues. J gave up 4 bases and V 6 bases, and 5 bases lay outside the gene matches. The CDR3 loop is CSAGRDSYGYTF. The DNA for the CDR3 is TGCAGTGCCGGTAGGGACAGCTATGGCTACACCTTC.

J is TRBJ2-1 and V is TRBV7-9; D perhaps matches TRBD1 (6 bases). V was clipped by 6 bases and J by 2 bases, with 11 bases between them. CDR1 is SEHNR, CDR2 FQNEAQ, per germline (reference sequence). CDR3 length: 14 residues. The CDR3 DNA reads TGTGCCAGCAGTGCCTGGGGGCCCTACAATGAGCAGTTCTTC. It is translated as CASSAWGPYNEQFF.

This clonotype was counted many times. The chain is built from TRBV2 and TRBJ2-7; D is ambiguous. The CDR3 consists of 11 residues. Per germline, CDR1 SNHLY and CDR2 FYNNEI. V dropped 7 bases and J dropped 4 bases, with 8 bases sitting between them. The CDR3 nucleotides are TGTGCCAGCAATTTCGGGTACGAGCAGTACTTC. As protein: CASNFGYEQYF. Based on the CDR3 plus reference TRBV2 and TRBJ2-7, the full variable domain is EPEVTQTPSHQVTQMGQEVILRCVPISNHLYFYWYRQILGQKVEFLVSFYNNEISEKSEIFDDQFSVERPDGSNFTLKIRSTKLEDSAMYFCASNFGYEQYFGPGTRLTVT.

CDR3 DNA sequence: TGTGCCAGCAGCGGCCGGGTCAATCTAGGTGAGCAGTTCTTC. It specifies CASSGRVNLGEQFF. V usage is TRBV7-2 and J usage is TRBJ2-1; D not certain. V was shortened by 5 bases and J by 9 bases, with 17 bases between the two germline ends. The CDR3 sequence is 14 residues long. The germline V gene has CDR1 SGHTA and CDR2 FQGNSA.

The V gene is TRBV28, the J gene TRBJ2-7; 9 bases are shared with TRBD2. The ends lost 7 bases at V and 4 bases at J; junction bases unmatched: 8. The CDR3 consists of 14 residues. Germline loops: CDR1 MDHEN, CDR2 SYDVKM. The CDR3 region has the DNA TGTGCCAGCAACCCCGGCGGGAGGGCTTACGAGCAGTACTTC. Translated: CASNPGGRAYEQYF.

By its share, this clonotype is medium-sized. The chain recombines TRBV6-5 with TRBJ2-1; 9 bases agree with TRBD2. The CDR3 is 15 amino acids. Germline values: CDR1 MNHEY, CDR2 SVGAGI. The V and J ends lost 6 bases and 5 bases, in that order; junction bases with no gene match: 8. As DNA, the CDR3 is TGTGCCAGCAGATCGAATAGCGGGGGAAACAATGAGCAGTTCTTC. Amino acid sequence: CASRSNSGGNNEQFF.

The chain links TRBV11-2 to TRBJ2-2; no reliable D call. The CDR3 is made up of 17 amino acids. Trimming stripped 5 bases from V and 5 bases from J, with 21 bases between. Germline V gene lookup returns CDR1 SGHAT and CDR2 FQNNGV. CDR3 amino acids: CASSPSEKTPQTGELFF. Written as DNA, the CDR3 is TGTGCCAGCAGCCCCTCAGAGAAAACCCCCCAGACCGGGGAGCTGTTTTTT.

This clonotype has just a few counts. The J gene is TRBJ1-2, the V gene TRBV6-1; the D is unclear. Per the germline V gene, CDR1 is MNHNS and CDR2 is SASEGT. Between the trimmed V and J ends, which lost 2 bases and 8 bases, there was a span of 12 bases. The CDR3 runs to 13 residues. The CDR3 DNA reads TGTGCCAGCAGTGAACTGTTACGACTAGGCTACACCTTC. This translates into CASSELLRLGYTF.

Many counts were recorded for this clonotype. V gene TRBV28 combines with J gene TRBJ2-7; D not resolved. Germline V CDR1 and CDR2: MDHEN, SYDVKM. The CDR3 is made up of 15 amino acids. Trimming removed 5 bases at V and 0 bases at J, with 14 bases between. Here the CDR3 reads CASSHKLTYSYEQYF. The CDR3, as DNA: TGTGCCAGCAGTCACAAACTTACCTACTCCTACGAGCAGTACTTC.

This clonotype was counted a few times. The chain combines TRBV28 with TRBJ2-1; perhaps TRBD2 as D (5 bases). The V gene's germline CDR1 is MDHEN and CDR2 SYDVKM. This CDR3 is built from 12 residues. The V and J ends lost 6 bases and 16 bases respectively, with 19 bases between them. CDR3 amino acids: CASRTNLATQFF. Here the CDR3 DNA reads TGTGCCAGCAGAACTAATCTAGCAACTCAATTCTTC.

This clonotype has ten or more counts. The CDR3 DNA sequence: TGCAGCACCAACAGGGGCGAAGAGACCCAGTACTTC. It specifies CSTNRGEETQYF. V gene TRBV29-1 combines with J gene TRBJ2-5, with TRBD1 matching over 7 bases. Germline values: CDR1 SQVTM, CDR2 ANQGSEA. There are 12 residues in the CDR3. J gave up 3 bases and V 8 bases, and 6 bases lay outside the gene matches.